This is a list of T cell receptor beta chains from one sample in a study of blood T cell repertoires in COVID-19. The assay was immunoSEQ multiplex PCR, and TCRdb's table has in-frame clones only and misses some. Of 150,000 to 200,000 clones in the sample, under 80% were seen once. The sample comprised PBMCs or T cells enriched from blood (not recorded which). The receptors derive from a woman aged 45-65 years with acute COVID-19. The CDR3 runs from the conserved cysteine through the conserved F or W. D genes are given only for firm matches. A clone size is listed for some rows: how often the clone was seen (once, few, many), or a class if it is expanded.

18,TRBV6-2/TRBV6-3,once,TRBD1,TRBJ1-5,TGTGCCAGCAGTTACCCTAACGCCTGGACAGGGGGCAATCAGCCCCAGCATTTT,CASSYPNAWTGGNQPQHF
15,TRBV5-1,NA,TRBD2,TRBJ2-3,TGCGCCAGCAGCTCGAGGACTAGGGAGGGAGATACGCAGTATTTT,CASSSRTREGDTQYF
17,TRBV7-2,NA,TRBD1,TRBJ1-5,TGTGCCAGCAGCTTAGCAGCCACAGGGGCGCGTAATCAGCCCCAGCATTTT,CASSLAATGARNQPQHF
16,TRBV28,NA,NA,TRBJ2-2,TGTGCCAGCAGTTTAACAATCCCGTGGCAGACCGGGGAGCTGTTTTTT,CASSLTIPWQTGELFF
15,TRBV14,NA,TRBD1,TRBJ1-1,TGTGCCAGCAGCCTATTGACAGGGAGAAACACTGAAGCTTTCTTT,CASSLLTGRNTEAFF
16,TRBV7-2,NA,NA,TRBJ1-2,TGTGCCAGCAGCTTAGCCGGTGTGAGGGGGGGTTATGGCTACACCTTC,CASSLAGVRGGYGYTF
13,TRBV3-1/TRBV3-2,NA,NA,TRBJ1-1,TGTGCCAGCAGCCAAGATCGACGGGGGGAAGCTTTCTTT,CASSQDRRGEAFF
17,TRBV5-5,NA,NA,TRBJ2-6,TGTGCCAGCAGACCACGGAACCCGGGGTCTGGGGCCAACGTCCTGACTTTC,CASRPRNPGSGANVLTF
13,TRBV5-8,NA,NA,TRBJ2-5,TGTGCCAGCAGCGCGGGGAATCAAGAGACCCAGTACTTC,CASSAGNQETQYF
16,TRBV18,NA,TRBD1,TRBJ1-3,TGTGCCAGCTCCTCCGGGACAGGATACTCTGGAAACACCATATATTTT,CASSSGTGYSGNTIYF
15,TRBV3-1/TRBV3-2,NA,NA,TRBJ1-2,TGTGCCAGCAGACCTAGCCAGCGTCAAATCTATGGCTACACCTTC,CASRPSQRQIYGYTF
15,TRBV18,NA,NA,TRBJ1-6,TGTGCCAGCTCACCCCGGGGGGCTGGTGATTCACCCCTCCACTTT,CASSPRGAGDSPLHF
16,TRBV9,NA,TRBD1,TRBJ2-1,TGTGCCAGCAGCGTAGTAGCCGGACAGGGATACAATGAGCAGTTCTTC,CASSVVAGQGYNEQFF
13,TRBV12-3/TRBV12-4,NA,NA,TRBJ1-2,TGTGCCAGCAGTTTTGGGGGCGCAGGAGGCTACACCTTC,CASSFGGAGGYTF
16,TRBV19,NA,TRBD1,TRBJ2-2,TGTGCCAGCGTACCAATGGGACAGGGGAACACCGGGGAGCTGTTTTTT,CASVPMGQGNTGELFF
13,TRBV18,NA,NA,TRBJ1-2,TGTGCCAGCTCCCTTGGACAGAGCGATGGCTACACCTTC,CASSLGQSDGYTF